Below are 22 T cell receptor beta chains sequenced from a single sample in a study of CD8 T cell repertoires and HIV-1 epitope variants. TCRdb's copy holds only in-frame clones and misses some; the assay was immunoSEQ multiplex PCR. Of 5,000 or so clones listed, 65% to 70% are singletons. These receptors' targets are unknown. Sequencing was carried out using cultured CD8+ T cells derived from PBMCs. Source of these receptors: a male donor with HIV.

This clone was detected once. The chain joins TRBV5-1 to TRBJ2-2, with D hard to call. Germline V gene sequence: CDR1 SGHRS, CDR2 YFSETQ. V was cut by 2 bases and J by 9 bases, with 8 bases left in between. The CDR3 has 12 amino acids. In DNA, the CDR3 is TGCGCCAGCAGCTTAGTAGACCGGGAGCTGTTTTTT. It codes for CASSLVDRELFF.

The chain joins TRBV5-5 to TRBJ1-1, with a tentative D call TRBD1 (5 bases). This CDR3 has 14 amino acids. Germline CDR1 and CDR2: SGHKS and YYEKEE (reference sequence). V lost 0 bases and J lost 5, with 11 bases in between. The CDR3 DNA follows: TGTGCCAGCAGCTTGGGTTGGGGGACGACTGAAGCTTTCTTT. Its translation is CASSLGWGTTEAFF.

In this sample, this clone turned up once. In DNA, the CDR3 is TGTGCCAGTAGTATAGCCACAGGGGCGAACACTGAAGCTTTCTTT. Protein: CASSIATGANTEAFF. This rearrangement joins TRBV19 to TRBJ1-1, with TRBD1 matching 7 bases. Trimming took 1 base from V and 1 from J; bases not matched to a gene: 3. The CDR3 sequence is 15 residues long. Germline values: CDR1 LNHDA, CDR2 SQIVND (reference sequence).

The rearrangement links TRBV4-1 to TRBJ1-2, with D uncertain. Germline V gives CDR1 MGHRA, CDR2 YSYEKL. The CDR3 spans 16 residues. V was shortened by 0 bases and J by 3 bases, with 14 bases between the two germline ends. The CDR3 region is CASSQDPVELDYGYTF. The CDR3 bases are TGCGCCAGCAGCCAAGATCCCGTCGAACTCGACTATGGCTACACCTTC.

The genes are TRBV5-6 and TRBJ2-7; D is unresolved. Germline V gene data show CDR1 as SGHDT and CDR2 as YYEEEE. Trimming stripped 0 bases from V and 3 bases from J, with 1 base between. The length of the CDR3 is 11 residues. CDR3: CASSLGYEQYF. The CDR3 coding sequence is TGTGCCAGCAGCTTGGGCTACGAGCAGTACTTC.

The chain combines TRBV19 with TRBJ1-5; D is unclear. Trimming stripped 7 bases from V and 1 base from J, with 14 bases between. CDR1 LNHDA and CDR2 SQIVND come from the germline V gene (reference sequence). CDR3 length equals 15 residues. This CDR3 reads CASTPVSGSNQPQHF. CDR3 nucleotide sequence: TGTGCCAGTACCCCGGTGTCGGGGAGCAATCAGCCCCAGCATTTT.

This rearrangement joins TRBV28 to TRBJ1-2; possibly TRBD1 for D (5 bases). Germline values: CDR1 MDHEN, CDR2 SYDVKM. V gave up 6 bases and J gave up 3 bases, with 20 bases separating them. CDR3 size: 16 residues. The CDR3 loop reads CASSLHPTDYDYGYTF. DNA for the CDR3: TGTGCCAGCAGCCTCCATCCGACAGATTATGACTATGGCTACACCTTC.

J is TRBJ2-2 and V is TRBV27, with 11 nucleotides matching TRBD1. The CDR3 is made up of 15 amino acids. J gave up 6 bases and V 9 bases, and 9 bases lay outside the gene matches. CDR1 and CDR2 (germline): MNHEY, SMNVEV (reference sequence). Here the CDR3 DNA reads TGTGCCAGTGGCTTGGGGGACAGGGGGGCCGGGGAGCTGTTTTTT. It encodes CASGLGDRGAGELFF.

The chain links TRBV7-2 to TRBJ2-5; perhaps D is TRBD1 or TRBD2 (5 bases each). The CDR3 spans 15 residues. V lost 0 bases, J lost 5 bases, and 13 bases lay in between. Per germline, CDR1 SGHTA and CDR2 FQGNSA. The CDR3 region has the DNA TGTGCCAGCAGCTTAGCGGGGGAACTGGGGGAGACCCAGTACTTC. Residues: CASSLAGELGETQYF. Looking up the rest from reference TRBV7-2 and TRBJ2-5 gives the full variable domain: GAGVSQSPSNKVTEKGKDVELRCDPISGHTALYWYRQSLGQGLEFLIYFQGNSAPDKSGLPSDRFSAERTGGSVSTLTIQRTQQEDSAVYLCASSLAGELGETQYFGPGTRLLVL.

V is TRBV7-9 and J is TRBJ2-1; 7 bases are a match to TRBD1. This CDR3 contains 11 residues. The V gene's germline CDR1 is SEHNR and CDR2 FQNEAQ (reference sequence). V lost 11 bases to trimming and J lost 5 bases; unmatched junction nucleotides: 3. The CDR3 DNA follows: TGTGCCGGGGACAGAGACAATGAGCAGTTCTTC. This encodes CAGDRDNEQFF.

This chain connects TRBV6-5 to TRBJ2-7; 7 nucleotides line up with TRBD1. The CDR3 extends over 15 amino acids. The V segment lost 6 bases and the J segment 2 bases; nucleotides outside the gene matches: 10. Germline V lookup: CDR1 MNHEY, CDR2 SVGAGI. The CDR3 bases are TGTGCCAGCAGCCTGACAGGGTCATTTACCTACGAGCAGTACTTC. This codes for CASSLTGSFTYEQYF.

This clone has more than one count but fewer than ten. This sequence joins TRBV15 and TRBJ2-1; D unresolved. This CDR3 contains 13 residues. V was clipped by 0 bases and J by 6 bases, with 6 bases between them. Germline values: CDR1 LNHNV, CDR2 YYDKDF (reference sequence). CDR3 sequence: CATSREESNEQFF. The CDR3 DNA follows: TGTGCCACCAGCAGAGAGGAGTCCAATGAGCAGTTCTTC.

This chain connects TRBV27 to TRBJ2-7; TRBD1 aligns across 8 bases. The CDR3 has 15 residues. Per germline, CDR1 MNHEY and CDR2 SMNVEV (reference sequence). V shed 2 bases, J shed 3 bases, and the junction held 6 bases outside the gene matches. CDR3 DNA: TGTGCCAGCAGTTTAGGAGGACAGGGCTACTACGAGCAGTACTTC. Protein sequence: CASSLGGQGYYEQYF.

This chain joins TRBV28 and TRBJ1-1; D might be TRBD1 (6 bases). The CDR3 loop spans 14 amino acids. V was clipped by 7 bases and J by 4 bases, with 16 bases between them. From germline, CDR1 is MDHEN and CDR2 SYDVKM. The CDR3 spells CASTRDRGGTEAFF. The CDR3 DNA reads as TGTGCCAGCACCCGGGATAGGGGGGGCACTGAAGCTTTCTTT.

This CDR3 is CASSEDSSNQPQHF. The CDR3, as DNA: TGTGCCAGCAGTGAGGACAGCAGCAATCAGCCCCAGCATTTT. V usage is TRBV6-5 and J usage is TRBJ1-5; a possible D gene is TRBD1 (6 bases). Germline V CDR1 and CDR2: MNHEY, SVGAGI. The CDR3 length is 14 residues. Trimming removed 5 bases from V and 1 base from J, with 9 bases in between.

This chain uses TRBV6-5 with TRBJ2-4; possible D gene TRBD2, 6 bases. V lost 5 bases and J lost 8, with 16 bases in between. This CDR3 contains 14 residues. Per the germline V gene, CDR1 is MNHEY and CDR2 is SVGAGI. The CDR3 coding sequence is TGTGCCAGCAGTGTAGGAGGGGTCGGGGACATTCAGTACTTC. It is translated as CASSVGGVGDIQYF.

This chain links TRBV5-1 with TRBJ2-1; no clear D gene. The CDR3 is 13 residues long. The V gene lost 3 bases and the J gene lost 0 bases, with 4 bases spanning the gap. Germline assignment: CDR1 SGHRS and CDR2 YFSETQ. CDR3 sequence: CASSSSSYNEQFF. The CDR3 DNA reads as TGCGCCAGCAGCTCCAGCTCCTACAATGAGCAGTTCTTC.

The rearrangement uses TRBV27 and TRBJ2-7; no firm D call. V was trimmed by 4 bases and J by 3 bases, leaving 10 bases between them. Germline CDR1 MNHEY, CDR2 SMNVEV (reference sequence). CDR3 length: 13 residues. CDR3 sequence reads: CASSYSGSYEQYF. The CDR3 DNA is TGTGCCAGCAGTTACTCTGGAAGCTACGAGCAGTACTTC.

Points on this clone: An end of the junction does not agree with germline; a read error may underlie this. The chain combines TRBV27 with TRBJ1-4; the D is unclear. Germline V gene lookup returns CDR1 MNHEY and CDR2 SMNVEV (reference sequence). The CDR3 is made up of 13 amino acids. Here the CDR3 reads CASSLWVGEKLFF. Here the CDR3 DNA reads TGTGCCAGCAGCTTATGGGTGGGGGAAAAACTGTTTTTT.

The V gene is TRBV18, the J gene TRBJ2-2; D unresolved. The CDR3 extends over 16 amino acids. Trimming took off 0 bases at V and 0 bases at J, with 8 bases between the two ends. From germline, CDR1 is KGHSH and CDR2 LQKENI. The CDR3 bases are TGTGCCAGCTCACCACCAGAGACGGCGAACACCGGGGAGCTGTTTTTT. Translated: CASSPPETANTGELFF.

This clone was counted once. The chain couples TRBV6-6 to TRBJ1-1, with D possibly matching TRBD1 (5 bases). In germline, CDR1 is MNHNY, CDR2 SVGAGI (reference sequence). There are 14 residues in the CDR3. Trimming took 1 base from V and 3 from J, leaving 9 bases between them. The chain's CDR3 is CASSYWGGDTEAFF. The CDR3 DNA is TGTGCCAGCAGTTACTGGGGCGGGGACACTGAAGCTTTCTTT.

The chain combines TRBV19 with TRBJ1-1; 8 bases match TRBD1. Germline CDR1 is LNHDA and CDR2 is SQIVND (reference sequence). The trim removed 11 bases at V and 11 bases at J, leaving 10 bases unmatched. The CDR3 consists of 11 residues. CDR3 sequence reads: CAFSGGAGAFF. CDR3 coding DNA: TGTGCCTTCTCAGGGGGCGCGGGGGCTTTCTTT.